A single sample is the source of the 22 T cell receptor beta chains below, sequenced in a study of blood T cell repertoires in COVID-19. TCRdb keeps only in-frame clones here, not all; method: immunoSEQ multiplex PCR. This sample carries 200,000 to 300,000 clones, 80% to 85% of them seen once, and the ten largest clones take roughly 1.4%. Sequencing was carried out using peripheral blood. Receptors were obtained from a woman aged 40 to 50 who had recovered from COVID-19.

This rearrangement joins TRBV7-3 to TRBJ2-1; D is unresolved. V lost 8 bases, J lost 0 bases, and 8 bases lay in between. Germline loops: CDR1 SGHTA, CDR2 FQGTGA. The CDR3 sequence is 13 residues long. CDR3 protein: CASAESSYNEQFF. The CDR3 region has the DNA TGTGCCAGCGCGGAGAGCTCCTACAATGAGCAGTTCTTC. The whole variable domain, remainder taken from reference TRBV7-3 and TRBJ2-1, is GAGVSQTPSNKVTEKGKYVELRCDPISGHTALYWYRQSLGQGPEFLIYFQGTGAADDSGLPNDRFFAVRPEGSVSTLKIQRTERGDSAVYLCASAESSYNEQFFGPGTRLTVL.

The chain is built from TRBV11-2 and TRBJ1-4, with a weak D call TRBD1 (5 bases). The V end lost 5 bases, the J end lost 3 bases, and 19 bases lay between the germline ends. The CDR3 is 17 residues long. Germline CDR1 reads SGHAT; CDR2 reads FQNNGV. CDR3 amino acids: CASSNIPDGGANEKLFF. The CDR3 region has the DNA TGTGCCAGCAGCAATATTCCGGACGGGGGAGCTAATGAAAAACTGTTTTTT.

The CDR3 reads CASTPRTGPMNTEAFF. CDR3 nucleotides: TGTGCCAGTACCCCCAGGACAGGGCCTATGAACACTGAAGCTTTCTTT. This chain joins TRBV19 and TRBJ1-1, with 8 bases fitting TRBD1. V lost 7 bases, J lost 0 bases, and 10 bases stayed unmatched. Germline CDR1 and CDR2: LNHDA and SQIVND (reference sequence). This CDR3 is built from 16 residues.

The chain combines TRBV25-1 with TRBJ2-3, with D hard to call. The CDR3 length is 14 residues. The V gene lost 5 bases and the J gene lost 3 bases, with 12 bases spanning the gap. Germline CDR1 reads MGHDK; CDR2 reads SYGVNS. CDR3 coding DNA: TGTGCCAGCAGTAGTGACTTAAAGACAGATACGCAGTATTTT. Its translation: CASSSDLKTDTQYF.

The chain uses TRBV6-5 and TRBJ1-2; no clear D gene. Germline loops: CDR1 MNHEY, CDR2 SVGAGI. Trimming removed 0 bases from V and 3 bases from J, with 5 bases in between. This CDR3 is 13 amino acids long. This chain's CDR3 is CASSYSGHYGYTF. The CDR3 coding sequence is TGTGCCAGCAGTTACTCCGGTCACTATGGCTACACCTTC.

V gene TRBV29-1 combines with J gene TRBJ2-3; perhaps TRBD1 as D (6 bases). Germline V CDR1 and CDR2: SQVTM, ANQGSEA. The CDR3 is 16 residues long. The V end lost 4 bases, the J end lost 2 bases, and 19 bases lay between the germline ends. The CDR3 DNA is TGCAGCGTTGCCCGGGACACCCGAAGATCCACAGATACGCAGTATTTT. It encodes CSVARDTRRSTDTQYF.

The genes are TRBV3-1 (or the pseudogene TRBV3-2) and TRBJ2-7; 7 bases line up with TRBD1. After removal of 4 bases from V and 2 bases from J, the junction contained 8 bases not matched to a gene. Germline CDR1 reads LGHDT; CDR2 reads YNNKEL (reference sequence). The length of the CDR3 is 15 residues. The CDR3 spells CASSPVGTVTYEQYF. CDR3 nucleotide sequence: TGTGCCAGCAGCCCCGTCGGGACAGTTACCTACGAGCAGTACTTC.

The J gene is TRBJ1-5, the V gene TRBV30; D is perhaps TRBD1 (5 bases). V lost 2 bases to trimming and J lost 0 bases, with 11 bases between them. Germline CDR1 is GTSNPN and CDR2 is SVGIG (reference sequence). The CDR3 has 15 residues. CDR3 bases: TGTGCCTGGAGTTCCGGGACTGGTAGCAATCAGCCCCAGCATTTT. It specifies CAWSSGTGSNQPQHF.

CDR3 nucleotides: TGTGCCAGCAGATCGCGGACAGGGGGTCAGGGGGATGAGCAGTTCTTC. It specifies CASRSRTGGQGDEQFF. The chain has TRBV6-6 and TRBJ2-1; 10 nucleotides align to TRBD1. V lost 6 bases to trimming and J lost 8 bases; unmatched junction nucleotides: 13. Germline loops: CDR1 MNHNY, CDR2 SVGAGI (reference sequence). There are 16 residues in the CDR3.

This sequence joins TRBV12-5 and TRBJ2-3; TRBD2 is a possible D gene (6 bases). The V and J ends lost 1 base and 0 bases respectively, with 14 bases between them. In germline, CDR1 is LGHNT, CDR2 FRNRAP. The CDR3 runs to 17 residues. The CDR3 nucleotides read TGTGCTAGTGGTTTGGGCGCGGAGGGGCTGAGCACAGATACGCAGTATTTT. It encodes CASGLGAEGLSTDTQYF.

The rearrangement uses TRBV5-1 and TRBJ2-2; D is unresolved. Trimming cost V 2 bases and J 3 bases, with 20 bases left between them. Looked up from germline, CDR1 is SGHRS and CDR2 is YFSETQ. The CDR3 contains 18 residues. CDR3 sequence (DNA): TGCGCCAGCAGCTTCGGAGCCCATCTCGCGAGGTACACCGGGGAGCTGTTTTTT. Encoded protein: CASSFGAHLARYTGELFF.

The chain combines TRBV3-1 (or the pseudogene TRBV3-2) with TRBJ2-1; no definite D call. V gave up 4 bases and J gave up 3 bases, with 10 bases separating them. Germline V gene data show CDR1 as LGHDT and CDR2 as YNNKEL (reference sequence). The CDR3 has 14 residues. CDR3 loop: CASSLSANYNEQFF. As DNA, the CDR3 is TGTGCCAGCAGCCTTAGTGCCAACTACAATGAGCAGTTCTTC.

CDR3 protein: CASSSIRDRVIRSSNQPQHF. In nucleotides, the CDR3 is TGTGCCAGCAGTTCTATCCGGGACAGAGTAATCAGATCTAGTAATCAGCCCCAGCATTTT. V is TRBV28 and J is TRBJ1-5; 7 nucleotides match TRBD1. The CDR3 runs 20 residues. Germline V gene data show CDR1 as MDHEN and CDR2 as SYDVKM. V trimming: 4 bases; J trimming: 4 bases; junction bases outside the gene matches: 22.

The chain links TRBV4-1 to TRBJ1-4; possibly TRBD1 for D (5 bases). V lost 3 bases, J lost 15 bases, and 20 bases lay in between. CDR3 size: 14 residues. CDR1 MGHRA and CDR2 YSYEKL come from the germline V gene. The CDR3 bases are TGCGCCAGCAGCCATACCTATGTCGCAGGGTTATTGTTTTTT. It translates to CASSHTYVAGLLFF.

This sequence joins TRBV28 and TRBJ2-7; tentative D call: TRBD1 (5 bases). Trimming pared 3 bases from V and 3 bases from J, leaving 12 bases between. CDR3 length: 14 residues. Germline loops: CDR1 MDHEN, CDR2 SYDVKM. The CDR3 region is CASSFSRGVYEQYF. Written as DNA, the CDR3 is TGTGCCAGCAGTTTCTCTAGGGGTGTCTACGAGCAGTACTTC.

The CDR3 reads CASSERRVYEQYF. The CDR3 nucleotides read TGTGCCAGCAGTGAACGGAGGGTGTACGAGCAGTACTTC. This chain links TRBV6-1 with TRBJ2-7; D perhaps matches TRBD2 (6 bases). This CDR3 spans 13 amino acids. The ends were cut back, 2 bases at V and 4 bases at J, with 9 bases in the middle. CDR1 MNHNS and CDR2 SASEGT come from the germline V gene.

The rearrangement uses TRBV7-2 and TRBJ2-5; 9 positions agree with TRBD2. CDR1 SGHTA and CDR2 FQGNSA come from the germline V gene. The CDR3 sequence is 17 residues long. V lost 2 bases, J lost 6 bases, and 13 bases stayed unmatched. CDR3 protein: CASSLSVGSGGEKTQYF. DNA for the CDR3: TGTGCCAGCAGCTTATCGGTTGGTAGCGGGGGAGAAAAGACCCAGTACTTC.

The V gene is TRBV9, the J gene TRBJ1-2; D gene ambiguous. Trimming pared 3 bases from V and 1 base from J, leaving 13 bases between. The CDR3 consists of 15 residues. Looked up from germline, CDR1 is SGDLS and CDR2 is YYNGEE. The CDR3, as DNA: TGTGCCAGCAGCGCATGGCAAGAAAGTAACTATGGCTACACCTTC. It translates to CASSAWQESNYGYTF.

V gene TRBV3-1 (or the pseudogene TRBV3-2) combines with J gene TRBJ1-2; tentative D call: TRBD1 (6 bases). CDR1 and CDR2 from the germline V gene are LGHDT and YNNKEL (reference sequence). The CDR3 has 12 residues. V was trimmed by 0 bases and J by 7 bases, leaving 6 bases between them. Here the CDR3 DNA reads TGTGCCAGCAGCCAAGAGGGGGCTGGCTACACCTTC. Amino acid sequence: CASSQEGAGYTF.

The genes are TRBV2 and TRBJ1-2, with D unclear. Trimming pared 8 bases from V and 6 bases from J, leaving 13 bases between. Germline V gene sequence: CDR1 SNHLY, CDR2 FYNNEI. CDR3 length: 12 amino acids. CDR3 region: CASLEWRNGYTF. CDR3 in DNA: TGTGCCAGCCTAGAGTGGAGGAATGGCTACACCTTC. Full variable domain (missing parts from reference TRBV2 and TRBJ1-2): EPEVTQTPSHQVTQMGQEVILRCVPISNHLYFYWYRQILGQKVEFLVSFYNNEISEKSEIFDDQFSVERPDGSNFTLKIRSTKLEDSAMYFCASLEWRNGYTFGSGTRLTVV.

The rearrangement uses TRBV5-6 and TRBJ1-4; 9 bases fit TRBD1. The CDR3 extends over 13 amino acids. Unmatched junction bases numbered 4, after V lost 4 bases and J lost 9 bases. Germline CDR1 SGHDT, CDR2 YYEEEE. The CDR3 nucleotides read TGTGCCAGCAGCGTCGGGACAGGGCAAAAACTGTTTTTT. Encoded protein: CASSVGTGQKLFF.

The chain employs TRBV6-6 and TRBJ2-5; D unresolved. CDR1 MNHNY and CDR2 SVGAGI come from the germline V gene (reference sequence). The V end lost 7 bases, the J end lost 2 bases, and 5 bases lay between the germline ends. The CDR3 loop spans 11 amino acids. The CDR3, as DNA: TGTGCCAGCATGCGGCAAGAGACCCAGTACTTC. Translated, it gives CASMRQETQYF.